This T cell receptor (beta chain) originates from a study of cytomegalovirus exposure and HLA in healthy donors. Study context: As an earlier analysis found, roughly 180 million T cells yielded 100 million to 130 million unique TCR beta sequences.

CDR3 size: 15 residues. With 4 bases removed from V and 7 bases from J, the gap between germline ends came to 14 bases. The germline V gene encodes CDR1 LGHNA and CDR2 YSLEER. 13 Jbeta primers and 60 Vbeta primers were used for the PCR. Assay: immunoSEQ multiplex PCR; the TCRdb copy retains only in-frame clones and omits some. This repertoire includes approximately 50,000 clones. The TCR was taken from a male donor in good health and CMV-seropositive. The rearrangement links TRBV4-3 to TRBJ1-6, with TRBD1 as a possible D gene (5 bases). Source material: PBMCs. The CDR3 reads CASSLETGRNSPLHF. CDR3 coding DNA: TGCGCCAGCAGCCTAGAAACAGGCCGCAATTCACCCCTCCACTTT.